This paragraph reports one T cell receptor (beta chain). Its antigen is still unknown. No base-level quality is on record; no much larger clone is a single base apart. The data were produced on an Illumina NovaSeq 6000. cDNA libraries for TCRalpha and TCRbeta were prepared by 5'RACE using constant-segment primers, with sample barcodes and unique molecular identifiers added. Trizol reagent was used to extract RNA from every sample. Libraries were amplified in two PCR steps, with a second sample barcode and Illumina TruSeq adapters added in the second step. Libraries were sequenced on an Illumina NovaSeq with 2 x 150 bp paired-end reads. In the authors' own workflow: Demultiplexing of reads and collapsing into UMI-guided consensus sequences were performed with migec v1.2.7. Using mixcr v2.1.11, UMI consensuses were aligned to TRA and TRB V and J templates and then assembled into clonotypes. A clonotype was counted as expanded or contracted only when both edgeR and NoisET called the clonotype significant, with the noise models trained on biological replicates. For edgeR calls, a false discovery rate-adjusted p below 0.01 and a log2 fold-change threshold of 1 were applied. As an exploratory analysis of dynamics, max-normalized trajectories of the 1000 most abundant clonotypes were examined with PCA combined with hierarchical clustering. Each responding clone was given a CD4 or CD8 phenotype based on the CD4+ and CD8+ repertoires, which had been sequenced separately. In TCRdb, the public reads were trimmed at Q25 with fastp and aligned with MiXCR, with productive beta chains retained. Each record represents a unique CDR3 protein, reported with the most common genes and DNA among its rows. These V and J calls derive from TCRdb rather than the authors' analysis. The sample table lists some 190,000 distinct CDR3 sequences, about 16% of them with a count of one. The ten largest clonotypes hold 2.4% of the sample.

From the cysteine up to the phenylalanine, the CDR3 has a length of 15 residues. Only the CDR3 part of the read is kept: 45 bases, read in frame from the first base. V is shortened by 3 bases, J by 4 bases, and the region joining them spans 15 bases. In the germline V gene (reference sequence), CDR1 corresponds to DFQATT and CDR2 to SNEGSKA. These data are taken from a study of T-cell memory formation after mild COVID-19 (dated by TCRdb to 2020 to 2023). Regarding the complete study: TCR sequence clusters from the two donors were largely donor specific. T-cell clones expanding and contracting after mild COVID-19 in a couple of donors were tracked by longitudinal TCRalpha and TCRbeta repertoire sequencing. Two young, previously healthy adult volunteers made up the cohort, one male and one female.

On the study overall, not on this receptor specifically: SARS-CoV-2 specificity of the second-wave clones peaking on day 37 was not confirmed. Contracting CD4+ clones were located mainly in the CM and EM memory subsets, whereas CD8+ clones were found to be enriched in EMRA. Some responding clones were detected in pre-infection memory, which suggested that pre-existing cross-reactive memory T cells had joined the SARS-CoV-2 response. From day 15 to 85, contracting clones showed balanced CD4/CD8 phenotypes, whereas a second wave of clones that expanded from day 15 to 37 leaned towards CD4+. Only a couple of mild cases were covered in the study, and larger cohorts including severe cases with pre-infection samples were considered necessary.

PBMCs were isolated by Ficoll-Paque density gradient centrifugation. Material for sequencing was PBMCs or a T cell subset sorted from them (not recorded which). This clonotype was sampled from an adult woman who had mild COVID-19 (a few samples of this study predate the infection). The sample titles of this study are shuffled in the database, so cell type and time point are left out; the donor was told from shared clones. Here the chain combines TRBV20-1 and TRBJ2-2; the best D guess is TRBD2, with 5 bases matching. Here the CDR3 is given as CSASAERAGTGELFF. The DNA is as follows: TGCAGTGCTAGTGCTGAGAGGGCGGGCACCGGGGAGCTGTTTTTT.